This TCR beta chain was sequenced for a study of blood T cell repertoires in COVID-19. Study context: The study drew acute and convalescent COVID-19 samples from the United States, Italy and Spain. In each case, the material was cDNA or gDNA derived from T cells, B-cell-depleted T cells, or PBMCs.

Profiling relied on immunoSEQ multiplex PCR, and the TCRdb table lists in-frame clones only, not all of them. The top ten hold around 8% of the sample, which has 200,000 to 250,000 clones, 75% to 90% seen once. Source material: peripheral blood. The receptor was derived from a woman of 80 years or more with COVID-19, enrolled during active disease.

The CDR3 DNA reads as TGTGCCAGCAGACCCGCGGGTCTAAGGTCCGAGACCCAGTACTTC. Amino acid sequence: CASRPAGLRSETQYF. The rearrangement links TRBV14 to TRBJ2-5; possibly TRBD2 for D (5 bases). The CDR3 loop spans 15 amino acids. CDR1 SGHDN and CDR2 FVKESK come from the germline V gene. V gave up 6 bases and J gave up 5 bases, with 19 bases separating them.